Sequencing of this TCR beta chain was carried out in a study of early T cells in non-severe SARS-CoV-2 infection. The CDR3 spans 12 residues. Germline assignment: CDR1 ENHRY and CDR2 SYGVKD. V lost 11 bases and J lost 2, with 12 bases in between. A single record per CDR3 protein comes from TCRdb applying MiXCR to the 5' RACE reads. The sample holds roughly 100,000 distinct CDR3 sequences; less than 15% are singletons and the top ten take under 8%. This clonotype was detected many times. This receptor was taken from an adult who was a healthcare worker with PCR-confirmed SARS-CoV-2 infection or an uninfected control (not recorded which). This sequence joins TRBV10-3 and TRBJ2-5, with unresolved D. The material sequenced was whole blood. The CDR3 region is CACSTAQETQYF. CDR3 nucleotide sequence: TGTGCCTGTTCAACAGCACAAGAGACCCAGTACTTC.